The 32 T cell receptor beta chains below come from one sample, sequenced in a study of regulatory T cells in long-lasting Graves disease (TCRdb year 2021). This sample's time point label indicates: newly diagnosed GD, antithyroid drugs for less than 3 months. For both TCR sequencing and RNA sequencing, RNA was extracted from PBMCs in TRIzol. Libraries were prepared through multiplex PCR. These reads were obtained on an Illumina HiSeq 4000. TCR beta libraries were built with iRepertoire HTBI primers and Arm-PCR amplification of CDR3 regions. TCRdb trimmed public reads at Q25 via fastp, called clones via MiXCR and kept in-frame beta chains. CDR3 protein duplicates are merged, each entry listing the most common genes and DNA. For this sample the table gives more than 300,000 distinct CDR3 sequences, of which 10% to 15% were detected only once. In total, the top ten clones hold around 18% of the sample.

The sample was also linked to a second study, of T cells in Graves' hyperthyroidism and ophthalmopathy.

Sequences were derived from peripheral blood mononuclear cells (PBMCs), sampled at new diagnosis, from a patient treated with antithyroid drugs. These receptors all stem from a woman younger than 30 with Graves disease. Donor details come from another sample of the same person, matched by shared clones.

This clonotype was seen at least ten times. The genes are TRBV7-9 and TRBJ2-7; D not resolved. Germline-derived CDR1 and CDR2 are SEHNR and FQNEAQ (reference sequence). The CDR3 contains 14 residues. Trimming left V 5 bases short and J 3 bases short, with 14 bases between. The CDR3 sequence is CASSPNRNRYEQYV. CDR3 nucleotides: TGTGCCAGCAGCCCAAACCGGAACCGCTACGAGCAGTACGTC.

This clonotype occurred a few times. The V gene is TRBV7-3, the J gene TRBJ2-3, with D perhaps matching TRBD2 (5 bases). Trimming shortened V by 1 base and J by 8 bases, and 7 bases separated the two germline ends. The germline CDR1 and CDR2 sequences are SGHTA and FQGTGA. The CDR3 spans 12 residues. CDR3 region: CASSLIGGTQYF. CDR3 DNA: TGTGCCAGCAGCTTAATCGGAGGTACGCAGTATTTT.

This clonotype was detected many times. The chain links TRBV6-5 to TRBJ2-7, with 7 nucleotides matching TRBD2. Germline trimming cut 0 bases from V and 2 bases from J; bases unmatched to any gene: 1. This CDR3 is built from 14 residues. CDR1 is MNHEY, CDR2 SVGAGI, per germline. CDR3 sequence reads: CASSYSSGPYEQYF. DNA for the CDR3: TGTGCCAGCAGTTACTCTAGCGGGCCCTACGAGCAGTACTTC.

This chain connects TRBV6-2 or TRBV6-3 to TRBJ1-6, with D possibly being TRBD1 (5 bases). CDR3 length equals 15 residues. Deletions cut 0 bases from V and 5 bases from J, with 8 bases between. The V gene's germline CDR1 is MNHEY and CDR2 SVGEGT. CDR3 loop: CASSYSGTDNSPLHF. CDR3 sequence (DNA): TGTGCCAGCAGTTACTCGGGGACGGATAATTCACCCCTCCACTTT.

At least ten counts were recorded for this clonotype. CDR3 sequence reads: CASRGQGRTSSYEQYF. DNA of the CDR3: TGTGCCAGCAGGGGACAGGGAAGAACGAGCTCCTACGAGCAGTACTTC. The V call is TRBV28, the J call TRBJ2-7; TRBD1 agrees at 9 bases. V trimming: 6 bases; J trimming: 0 bases; junction bases outside the gene matches: 9. Germline CDR1 MDHEN, CDR2 SYDVKM. This CDR3 is built from 16 residues.

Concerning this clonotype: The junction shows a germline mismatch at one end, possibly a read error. Here the CDR3 reads CASSPRPGWGTGELSF. CDR3 in DNA: TGTGCCAGCAGCCCACGACCGGGTTGGGGGACCGGGGAGCTGTCTTTT. The gene calls are TRBV6-1 and TRBJ2-2, with D perhaps being TRBD1 or TRBD2 (5 bases each). The CDR3 loop spans 16 amino acids. CDR1 is MNHNS and CDR2 is SASEGT in the germline V gene.

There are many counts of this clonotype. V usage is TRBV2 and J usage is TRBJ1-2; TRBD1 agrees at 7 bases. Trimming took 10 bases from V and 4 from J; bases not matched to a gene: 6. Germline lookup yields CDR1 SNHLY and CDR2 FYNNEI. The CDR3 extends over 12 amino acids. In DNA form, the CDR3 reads TGTGCCACACAGGGGTCCCCCTATGGCTACACCTTC. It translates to CATQGSPYGYTF.

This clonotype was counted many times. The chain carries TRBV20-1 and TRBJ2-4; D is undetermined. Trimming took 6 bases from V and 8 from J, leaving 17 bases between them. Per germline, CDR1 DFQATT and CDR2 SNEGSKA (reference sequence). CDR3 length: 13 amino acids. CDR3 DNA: TGCAGTGCAAGATCAGTCTCTTGGGACATTCAGTACTTC. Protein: CSARSVSWDIQYF.

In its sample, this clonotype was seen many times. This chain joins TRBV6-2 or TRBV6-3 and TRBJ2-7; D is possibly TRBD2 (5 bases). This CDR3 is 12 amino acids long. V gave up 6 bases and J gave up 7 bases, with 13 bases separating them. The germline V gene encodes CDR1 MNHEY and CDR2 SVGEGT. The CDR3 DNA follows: TGTGCCAGCAGAGCCGCGGGCGGGGAGCAGTACGTC. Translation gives CASRAAGGEQYV.

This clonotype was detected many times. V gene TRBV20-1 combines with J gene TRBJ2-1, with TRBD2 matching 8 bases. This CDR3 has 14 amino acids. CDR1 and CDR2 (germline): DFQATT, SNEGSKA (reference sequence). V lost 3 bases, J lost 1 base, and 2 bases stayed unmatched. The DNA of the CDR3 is TGCAGTGCTAGTTTAGCGGGGTCCTACAATGAGCAGTTCTTC. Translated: CSASLAGSYNEQFF.

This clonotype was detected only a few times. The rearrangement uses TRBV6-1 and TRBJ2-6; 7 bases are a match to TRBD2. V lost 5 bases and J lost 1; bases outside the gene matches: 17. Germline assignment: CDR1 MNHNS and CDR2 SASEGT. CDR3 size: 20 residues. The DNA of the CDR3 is TGTGCCAGCAGTCGCCACAAGCTTGGGGGGGTGGAGTCTGGGGCCAACGTCCTGACTTTC. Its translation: CASSRHKLGGVESGANVLTF.

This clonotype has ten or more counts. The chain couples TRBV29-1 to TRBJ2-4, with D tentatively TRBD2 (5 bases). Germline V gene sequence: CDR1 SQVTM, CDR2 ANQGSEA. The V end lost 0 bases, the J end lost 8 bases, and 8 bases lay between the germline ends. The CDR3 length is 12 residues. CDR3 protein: CSVEDWEYIQYF. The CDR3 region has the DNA TGCAGCGTTGAAGATTGGGAGTACATTCAGTACTTC.

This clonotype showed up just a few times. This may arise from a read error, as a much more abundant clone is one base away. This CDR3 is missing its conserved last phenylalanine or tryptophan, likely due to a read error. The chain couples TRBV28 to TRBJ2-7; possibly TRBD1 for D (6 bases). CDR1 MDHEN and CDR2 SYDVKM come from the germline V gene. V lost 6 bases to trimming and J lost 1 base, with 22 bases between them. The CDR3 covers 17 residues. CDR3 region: CASSLYPKLDRSYEQYL. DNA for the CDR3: TGTGCCAGCAGCCTATACCCCAAACTCGACAGGTCCTACGAGCAGTACCTC.

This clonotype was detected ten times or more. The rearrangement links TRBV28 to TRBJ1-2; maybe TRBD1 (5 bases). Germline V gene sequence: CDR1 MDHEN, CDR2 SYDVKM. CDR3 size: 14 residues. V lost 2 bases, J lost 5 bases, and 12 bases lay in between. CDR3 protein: CASSLTGLGYGYTF. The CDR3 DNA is TGTGCCAGCAGTTTAACAGGCCTCGGATATGGCTACACCTTC.

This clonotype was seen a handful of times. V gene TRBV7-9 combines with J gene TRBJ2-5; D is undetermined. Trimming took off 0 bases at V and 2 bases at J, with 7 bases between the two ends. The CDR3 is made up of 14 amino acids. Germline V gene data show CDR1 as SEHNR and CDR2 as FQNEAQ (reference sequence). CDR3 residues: CASSLAKKQETQYF. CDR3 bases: TGTGCCAGCAGCTTAGCCAAGAAACAAGAGACCCAGTACTTC.

This chain's CDR3 is CASSQDLVGVWDSPLHF. Here the CDR3 DNA reads TGCGCCAGCAGCCAAGACCTGGTAGGGGTCTGGGATTCACCCCTCCACTTT. V is TRBV4-3 and J is TRBJ1-6; weak D call: TRBD1 (5 bases). Trimming pared 0 bases from V and 8 bases from J, leaving 17 bases between. Germline V lookup: CDR1 LGHNA, CDR2 YSLEER. The length of the CDR3 is 17 residues.

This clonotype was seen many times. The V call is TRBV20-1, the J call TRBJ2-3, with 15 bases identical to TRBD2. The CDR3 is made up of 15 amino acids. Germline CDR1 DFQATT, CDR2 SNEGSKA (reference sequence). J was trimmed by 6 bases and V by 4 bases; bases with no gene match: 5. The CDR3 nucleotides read TGCAGTGCTACCGGGACTAGCGGGAGGAGGGATACGCAGTATTTT. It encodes CSATGTSGRRDTQYF.

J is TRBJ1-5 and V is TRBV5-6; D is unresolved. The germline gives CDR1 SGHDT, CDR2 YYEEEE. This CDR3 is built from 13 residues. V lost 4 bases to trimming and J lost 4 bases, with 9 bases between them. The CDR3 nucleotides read TGTGCCAGCAGCGTATCCTGGAATCAGCCCCAGCATTTT. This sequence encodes CASSVSWNQPQHF.

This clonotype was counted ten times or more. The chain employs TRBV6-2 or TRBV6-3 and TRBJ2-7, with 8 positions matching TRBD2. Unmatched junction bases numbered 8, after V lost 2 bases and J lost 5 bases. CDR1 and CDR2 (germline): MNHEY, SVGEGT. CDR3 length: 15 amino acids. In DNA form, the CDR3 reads TGTGCCAGCAGTTACCTGGGACTAGGTCTAGACGAGCAGTACTTC. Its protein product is CASSYLGLGLDEQYF.

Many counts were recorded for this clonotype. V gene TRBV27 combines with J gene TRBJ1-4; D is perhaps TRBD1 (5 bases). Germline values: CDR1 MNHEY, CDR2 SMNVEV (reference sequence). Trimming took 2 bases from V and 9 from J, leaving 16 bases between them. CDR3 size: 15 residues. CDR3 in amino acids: CASSLQGQGGKKLFF. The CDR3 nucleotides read TGTGCCAGCAGTTTACAGGGCCAAGGTGGTAAAAAACTGTTTTTT.

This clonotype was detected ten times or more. The CDR3 region has the DNA TGTGCCAGCAGTGAGGGCAGAAACCCTATCTCCTACGAGCAGTACGTC. Amino acid sequence: CASSEGRNPISYEQYV. The chain recombines TRBV2 with TRBJ2-7; D uncertain. Looked up from germline, CDR1 is SNHLY and CDR2 is FYNNEI. With 3 bases removed from V and 0 bases from J, the gap between germline ends came to 15 bases. The CDR3 length is 16 residues.

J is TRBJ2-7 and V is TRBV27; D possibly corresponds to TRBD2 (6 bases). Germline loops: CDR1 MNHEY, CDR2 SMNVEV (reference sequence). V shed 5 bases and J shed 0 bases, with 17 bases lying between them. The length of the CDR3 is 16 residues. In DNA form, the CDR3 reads TGTGCCAGCAGTCCCGAGGGCGGGACCGGCTCCTACGAGCAGTACTTC. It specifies CASSPEGGTGSYEQYF.

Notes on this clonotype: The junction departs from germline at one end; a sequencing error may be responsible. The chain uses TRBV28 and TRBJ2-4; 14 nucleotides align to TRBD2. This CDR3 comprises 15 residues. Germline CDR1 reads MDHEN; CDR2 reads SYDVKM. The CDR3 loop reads CASSITGTSGSLGFF. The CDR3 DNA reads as TGTGCCAGCAGTATAACCGGGACTAGCGGGAGCTTAGGGTTCTTC.

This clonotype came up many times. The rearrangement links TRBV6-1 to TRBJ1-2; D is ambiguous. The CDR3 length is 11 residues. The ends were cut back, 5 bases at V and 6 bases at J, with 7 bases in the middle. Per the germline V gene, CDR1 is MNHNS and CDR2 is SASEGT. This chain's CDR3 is CASSNGNGYTF. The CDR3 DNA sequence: TGTGCCAGCAGTAACGGAAATGGCTACACCTTC.

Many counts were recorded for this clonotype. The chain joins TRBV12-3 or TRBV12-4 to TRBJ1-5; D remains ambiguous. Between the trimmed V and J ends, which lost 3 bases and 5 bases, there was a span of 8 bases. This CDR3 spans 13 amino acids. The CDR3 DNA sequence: TGTGCCAGCAGTTTTGGCAGCTATCAGCCCCAGCATTTT. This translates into CASSFGSYQPQHF.

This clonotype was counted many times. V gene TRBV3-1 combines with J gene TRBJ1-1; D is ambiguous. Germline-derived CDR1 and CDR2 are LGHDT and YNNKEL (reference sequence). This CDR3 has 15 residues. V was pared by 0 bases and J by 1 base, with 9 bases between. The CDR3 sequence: CASSQDLRGNTEAFF. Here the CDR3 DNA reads TGTGCCAGCAGCCAAGATCTCAGAGGGAACACTGAAGCTTTCTTT.

Written as DNA, the CDR3 is TGTGCCAGTATCAGGGTACATAGCAATCAGCCCCAGCATTTT. As protein: CASIRVHSNQPQHF. This chain connects TRBV19 to TRBJ1-5; possibly TRBD1 for D (5 bases). CDR3 length: 14 residues. Trimming left V 7 bases short and J 0 bases short, with 10 bases between. In germline, CDR1 is LNHDA, CDR2 SQIVND (reference sequence).

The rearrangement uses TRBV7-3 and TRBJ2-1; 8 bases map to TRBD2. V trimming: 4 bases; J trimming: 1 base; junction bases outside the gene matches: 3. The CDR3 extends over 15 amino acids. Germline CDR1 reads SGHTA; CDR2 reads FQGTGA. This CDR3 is CASSSIAGSYNEQFF. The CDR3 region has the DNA TGTGCCAGCAGCTCTATAGCGGGATCCTACAATGAGCAGTTCTTC.

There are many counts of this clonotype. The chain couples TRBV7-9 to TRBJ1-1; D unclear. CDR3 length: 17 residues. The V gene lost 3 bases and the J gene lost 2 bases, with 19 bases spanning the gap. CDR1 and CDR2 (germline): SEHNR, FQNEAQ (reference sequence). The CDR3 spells CASSFSPPPRLNTEAFF. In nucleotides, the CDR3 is TGTGCCAGCAGCTTTAGCCCCCCCCCTCGGCTAAACACTGAAGCTTTCTTT. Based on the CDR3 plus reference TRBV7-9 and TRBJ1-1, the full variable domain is DTGVSQNPRHKITKRGQNVTFRCDPISEHNRLYWYRQTLGQGPEFLTYFQNEAQLEKSRLLSDRFSAERPKGSFSTLEIQRTEQGDSAMYLCASSFSPPPRLNTEAFFGQGTRLTVV.

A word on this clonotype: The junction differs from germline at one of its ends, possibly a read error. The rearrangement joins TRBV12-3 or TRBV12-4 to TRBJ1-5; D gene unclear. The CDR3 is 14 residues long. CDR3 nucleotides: TGTGACAGCAGTTTAGCGGGCGGTCATCGGCCCCAGCATTTT. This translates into CDSSLAGGHRPQHF.

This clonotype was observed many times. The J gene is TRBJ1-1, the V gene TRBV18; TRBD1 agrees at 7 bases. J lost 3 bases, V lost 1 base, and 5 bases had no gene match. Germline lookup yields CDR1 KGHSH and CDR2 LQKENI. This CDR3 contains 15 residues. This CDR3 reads CASSPLRQGHTEAFF. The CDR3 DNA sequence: TGTGCCAGCTCACCACTTAGACAGGGTCACACTGAAGCTTTCTTT.

CDR3 region: CASSGTGGGQPQHF. DNA of the CDR3: TGTGCCAGCAGTGGAACAGGGGGGGGTCAGCCCCAGCATTTT. The V and J genes are TRBV6-1 and TRBJ1-5, with 8 bases that match TRBD1. The CDR3 has 14 residues. With 4 bases clipped from V and 6 bases from J, the junction kept 5 bases outside the gene matches. Germline V gene lookup returns CDR1 MNHNS and CDR2 SASEGT.